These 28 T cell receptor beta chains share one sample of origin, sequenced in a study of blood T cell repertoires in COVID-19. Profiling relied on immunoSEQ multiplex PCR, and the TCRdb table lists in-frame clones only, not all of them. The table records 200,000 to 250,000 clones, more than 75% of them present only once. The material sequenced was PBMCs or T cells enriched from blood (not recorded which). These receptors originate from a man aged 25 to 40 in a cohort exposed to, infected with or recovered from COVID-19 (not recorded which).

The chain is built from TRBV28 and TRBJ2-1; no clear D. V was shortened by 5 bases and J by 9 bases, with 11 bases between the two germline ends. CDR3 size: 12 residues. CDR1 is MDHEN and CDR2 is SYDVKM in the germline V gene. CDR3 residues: CASSKERGEQFF. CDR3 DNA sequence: TGTGCCAGCAGTAAAGAACGCGGTGAGCAGTTCTTC.

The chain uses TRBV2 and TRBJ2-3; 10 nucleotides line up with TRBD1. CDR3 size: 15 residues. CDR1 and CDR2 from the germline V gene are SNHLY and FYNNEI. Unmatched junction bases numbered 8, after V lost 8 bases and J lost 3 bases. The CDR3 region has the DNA TGTGCCAGCGGGGACAGGGGCGGTGGGACAGATACGCAGTATTTT. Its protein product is CASGDRGGGTDTQYF.

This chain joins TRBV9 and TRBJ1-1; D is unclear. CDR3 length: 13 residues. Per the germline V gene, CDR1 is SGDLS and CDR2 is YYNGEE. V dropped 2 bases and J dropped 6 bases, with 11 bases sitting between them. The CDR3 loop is CASSVGGSAEAFF. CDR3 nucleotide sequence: TGTGCCAGCAGCGTGGGTGGCAGCGCTGAAGCTTTCTTT.

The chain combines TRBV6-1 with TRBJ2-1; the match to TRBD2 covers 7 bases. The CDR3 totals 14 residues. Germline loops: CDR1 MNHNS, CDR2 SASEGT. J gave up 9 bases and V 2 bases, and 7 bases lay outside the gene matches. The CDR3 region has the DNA TGTGCCAGCAGTGAACTGGGAGGGCCCTCTGAGCAGTTCTTC. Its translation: CASSELGGPSEQFF.

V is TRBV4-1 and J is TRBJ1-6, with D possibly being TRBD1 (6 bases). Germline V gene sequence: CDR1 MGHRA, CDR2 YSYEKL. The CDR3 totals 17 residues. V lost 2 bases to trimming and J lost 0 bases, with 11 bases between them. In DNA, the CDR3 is TGCGCCAGCAGCCAACCGAGGGGGTCCTCCTATAATTCACCCCTCCACTTT. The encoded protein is CASSQPRGSSYNSPLHF.

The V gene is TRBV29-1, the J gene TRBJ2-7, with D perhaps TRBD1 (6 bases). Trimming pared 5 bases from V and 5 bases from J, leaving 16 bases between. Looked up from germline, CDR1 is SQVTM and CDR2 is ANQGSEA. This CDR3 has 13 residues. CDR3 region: CSVRNRERHEQYF. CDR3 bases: TGCAGCGTTAGAAACAGGGAAAGACACGAGCAGTACTTC.

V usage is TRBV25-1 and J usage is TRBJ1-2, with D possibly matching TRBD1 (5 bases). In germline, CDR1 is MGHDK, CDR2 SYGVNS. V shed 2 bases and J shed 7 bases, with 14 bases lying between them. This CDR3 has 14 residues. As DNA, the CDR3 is TGTGCCAGCAGTGAAGGGCAGGGTATAGGTGGCTACACCTTC. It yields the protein CASSEGQGIGGYTF.

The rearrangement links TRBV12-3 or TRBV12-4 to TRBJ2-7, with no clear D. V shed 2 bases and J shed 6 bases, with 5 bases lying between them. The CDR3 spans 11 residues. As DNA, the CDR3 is TGTGCCAGCAGTTTAAACACCGAGCAGTACTTC. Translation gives CASSLNTEQYF.

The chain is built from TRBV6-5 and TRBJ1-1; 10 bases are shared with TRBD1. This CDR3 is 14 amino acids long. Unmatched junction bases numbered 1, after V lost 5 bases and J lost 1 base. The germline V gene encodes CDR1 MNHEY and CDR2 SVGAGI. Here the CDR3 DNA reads TGTGCCAGCAGTAGACAGGGGGCGAACACTGAAGCTTTCTTT. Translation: CASSRQGANTEAFF.

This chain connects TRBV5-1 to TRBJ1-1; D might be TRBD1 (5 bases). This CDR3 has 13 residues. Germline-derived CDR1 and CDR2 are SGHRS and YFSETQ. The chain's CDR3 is CTSVVAGDTEAFF. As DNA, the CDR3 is TGCACAAGCGTTGTCGCGGGGGACACTGAAGCTTTCTTT.

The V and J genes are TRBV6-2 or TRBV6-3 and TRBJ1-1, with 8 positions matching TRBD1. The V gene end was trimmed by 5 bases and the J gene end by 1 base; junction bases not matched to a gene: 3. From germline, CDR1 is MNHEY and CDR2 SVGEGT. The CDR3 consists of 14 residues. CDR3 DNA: TGTGCCAGCAGTCGGGACAGGCGGAACACTGAAGCTTTCTTT. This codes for CASSRDRRNTEAFF.

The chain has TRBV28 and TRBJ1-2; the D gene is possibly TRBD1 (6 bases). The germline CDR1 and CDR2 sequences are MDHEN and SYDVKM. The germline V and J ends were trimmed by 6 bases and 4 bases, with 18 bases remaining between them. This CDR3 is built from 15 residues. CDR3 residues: CASRFGGAGGYGYTF. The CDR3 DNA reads TGTGCCAGCAGGTTCGGGGGGGCAGGCGGCTATGGCTACACCTTC.

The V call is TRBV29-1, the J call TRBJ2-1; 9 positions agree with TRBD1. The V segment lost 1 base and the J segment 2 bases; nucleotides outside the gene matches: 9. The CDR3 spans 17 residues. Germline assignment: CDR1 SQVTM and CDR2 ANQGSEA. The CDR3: CSVEVIGTGITYNEQFF. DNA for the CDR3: TGCAGCGTTGAAGTAATTGGGACAGGGATTACCTACAATGAGCAGTTCTTC.

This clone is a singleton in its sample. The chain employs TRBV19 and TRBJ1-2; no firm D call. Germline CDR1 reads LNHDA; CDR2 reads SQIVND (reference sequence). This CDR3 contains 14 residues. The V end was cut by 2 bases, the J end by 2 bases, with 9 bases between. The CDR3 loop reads CASSILPVNYGYTF. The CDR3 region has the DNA TGTGCCAGTAGTATACTCCCGGTGAACTATGGCTACACCTTC.

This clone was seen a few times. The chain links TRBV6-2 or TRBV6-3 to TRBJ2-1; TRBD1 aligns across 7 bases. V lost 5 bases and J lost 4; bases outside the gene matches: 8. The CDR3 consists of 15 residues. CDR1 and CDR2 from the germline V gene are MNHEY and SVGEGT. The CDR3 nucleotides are TGTGCCAGCAGTAACCGGGACAGTCTTTACAATGAGCAGTTCTTC. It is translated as CASSNRDSLYNEQFF.

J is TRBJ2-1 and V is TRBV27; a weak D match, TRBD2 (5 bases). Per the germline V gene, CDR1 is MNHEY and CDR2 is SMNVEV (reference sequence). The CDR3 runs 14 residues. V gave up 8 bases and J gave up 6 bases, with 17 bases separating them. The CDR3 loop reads CASLPRAGPNEQFF. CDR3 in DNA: TGTGCCAGCCTTCCGAGGGCGGGCCCCAATGAGCAGTTCTTC.

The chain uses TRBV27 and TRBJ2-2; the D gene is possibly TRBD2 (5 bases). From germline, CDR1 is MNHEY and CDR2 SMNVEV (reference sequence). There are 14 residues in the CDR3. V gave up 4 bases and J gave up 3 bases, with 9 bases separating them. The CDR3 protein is CASSSEDYTGELFF. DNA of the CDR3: TGTGCCAGCAGTTCGGAGGATTACACCGGGGAGCTGTTTTTT.

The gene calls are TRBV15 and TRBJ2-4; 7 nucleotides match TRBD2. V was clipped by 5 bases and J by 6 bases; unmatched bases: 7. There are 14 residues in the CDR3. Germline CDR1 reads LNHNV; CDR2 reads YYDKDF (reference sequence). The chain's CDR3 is CATSPRGVRNIQYF. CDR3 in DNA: TGTGCCACCAGCCCCCGGGGGGTTAGAAACATTCAGTACTTC. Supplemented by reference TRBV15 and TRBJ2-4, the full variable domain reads DAMVIQNPRYQVTQFGKPVTLSCSQTLNHNVMYWYQQKSSQAPKLLFHYYDKDFNNEADTPDNFQSRRPNTSFCFLDIRSPGLGDTAMYLCATSPRGVRNIQYFGAGTRLSVL.

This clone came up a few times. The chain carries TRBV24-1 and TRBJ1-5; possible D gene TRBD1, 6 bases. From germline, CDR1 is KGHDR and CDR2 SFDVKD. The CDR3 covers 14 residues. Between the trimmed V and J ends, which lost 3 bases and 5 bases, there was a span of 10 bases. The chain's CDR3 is CATSDRGQYQPQHF. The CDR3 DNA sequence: TGTGCCACCAGTGATAGGGGACAATATCAGCCCCAGCATTTT.

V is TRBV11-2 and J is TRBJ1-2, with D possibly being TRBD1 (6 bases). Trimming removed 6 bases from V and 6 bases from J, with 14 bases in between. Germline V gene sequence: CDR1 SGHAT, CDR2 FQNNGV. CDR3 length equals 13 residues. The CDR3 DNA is TGTGCCAGCAGGGAGCAGGGGATTGATGGCTACACCTTC. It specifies CASREQGIDGYTF.

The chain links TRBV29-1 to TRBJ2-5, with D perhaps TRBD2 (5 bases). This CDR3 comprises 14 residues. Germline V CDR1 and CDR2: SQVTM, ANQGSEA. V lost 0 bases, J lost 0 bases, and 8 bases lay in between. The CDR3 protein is CSVEEWRDQETQYF. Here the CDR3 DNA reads TGCAGCGTTGAAGAATGGCGGGACCAAGAGACCCAGTACTTC.

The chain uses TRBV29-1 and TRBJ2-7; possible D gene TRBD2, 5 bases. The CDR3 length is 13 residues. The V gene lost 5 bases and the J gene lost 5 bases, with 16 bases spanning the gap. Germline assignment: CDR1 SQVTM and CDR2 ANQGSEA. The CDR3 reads CSVTSDGLDEQYF. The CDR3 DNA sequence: TGCAGCGTTACATCGGACGGACTGGACGAGCAGTACTTC.

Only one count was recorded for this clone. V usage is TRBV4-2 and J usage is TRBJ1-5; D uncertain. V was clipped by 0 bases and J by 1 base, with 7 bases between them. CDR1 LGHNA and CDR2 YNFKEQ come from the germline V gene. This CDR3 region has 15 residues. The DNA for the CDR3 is TGTGCCAGCAGCCAAGAGTTGTTAAGCAATCAGCCCCAGCATTTT. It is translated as CASSQELLSNQPQHF.

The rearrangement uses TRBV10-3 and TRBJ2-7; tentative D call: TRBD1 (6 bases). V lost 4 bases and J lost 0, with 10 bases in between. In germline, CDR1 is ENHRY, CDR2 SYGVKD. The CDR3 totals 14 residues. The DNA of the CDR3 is TGTGCCATCAGTGTAGGACAGTCCTCCTACGAGCAGTACTTC. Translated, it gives CAISVGQSSYEQYF.

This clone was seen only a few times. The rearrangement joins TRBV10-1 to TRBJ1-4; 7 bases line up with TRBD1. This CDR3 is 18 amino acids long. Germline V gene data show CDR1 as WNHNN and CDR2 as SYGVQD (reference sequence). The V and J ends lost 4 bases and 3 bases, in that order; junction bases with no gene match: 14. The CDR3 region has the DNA TGCGCCAGCAGTGCAGGACAGGTGGGAGACCTTGCTAATGAAAAACTGTTTTTT. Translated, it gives CASSAGQVGDLANEKLFF.

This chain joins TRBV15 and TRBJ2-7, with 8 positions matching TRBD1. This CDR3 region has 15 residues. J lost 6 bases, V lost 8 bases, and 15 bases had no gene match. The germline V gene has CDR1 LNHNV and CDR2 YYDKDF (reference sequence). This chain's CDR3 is CATANIRGGQAEQYF. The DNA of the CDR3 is TGTGCCACCGCGAACATTAGAGGGGGACAGGCCGAGCAGTACTTC.

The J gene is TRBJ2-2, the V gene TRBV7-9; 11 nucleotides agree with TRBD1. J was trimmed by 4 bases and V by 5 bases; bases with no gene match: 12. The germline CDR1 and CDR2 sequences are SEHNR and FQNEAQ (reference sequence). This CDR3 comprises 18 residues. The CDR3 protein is CASSLWLGTGGSTGELFF. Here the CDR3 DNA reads TGTGCCAGCAGCCTATGGCTTGGGACAGGGGGATCCACCGGGGAGCTGTTTTTT.

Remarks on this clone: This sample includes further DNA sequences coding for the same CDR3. The CDR3 DNA follows: TGTGCCAGCAGTTTAAGTAGCTATAGCAATCAGCCCCAGCATTTT. Its protein product is CASSLSSYSNQPQHF. This rearrangement joins TRBV27 to TRBJ1-5; D ambiguous. Germline CDR1 is MNHEY and CDR2 is SMNVEV (reference sequence). V was cut by 2 bases and J by 0 bases, with 8 bases left in between. The CDR3 totals 15 residues.